Below, 7 T cell receptor beta chains from the same sample are listed, as sequenced in a study of T cell clonality in common variable immunodeficiency. The assay was immunoSEQ multiplex PCR, and TCRdb's table has in-frame clones only and misses some. This repertoire holds more than 55,000 clones, and none appear only once. What was sequenced was peripheral blood mononuclear cells. These receptors came from a person aged 18-70 years in good health.

This clone showed up many times. Read coverage stops 3 residues before the CDR3 terminus; the germline J gene supplies the remainder. The chain recombines TRBV6-2 or TRBV6-3 with TRBJ2-2; 11 nucleotides align to TRBD2. Germline V CDR1 and CDR2: MNHEY, SVGEGT. The CDR3 is 17 residues long. J was trimmed by 4 bases and V by 8 bases; bases with no gene match: 12. The sequenced part of the CDR3 DNA is TGTGCCAGCCGGGGTACTTCCGGGACTAGCGGCACCGGGGAG. Amino acids: CASRGTSGTSGTGE. The whole CDR3 protein reads CASRGTSGTSGTGELFF.

To note about this clone: The read comes to an end 3 residues before the CDR3 does, leaving the germline J gene to fill in the end. This chain uses TRBV7-9 with TRBJ2-1; 8 bases align to TRBD2. J gave up 5 bases and V 5 bases, and 5 bases lay outside the gene matches. This CDR3 contains 14 residues. Germline V gives CDR1 SEHNR, CDR2 FQNEAQ (reference sequence). This CDR3 reads CASSPRGGHNEQFF. The part of the CDR3 DNA that was read is TGTGCCAGCAGCCCCCGGGGGGGTCACAATGAG.

This clone was observed many times. The CDR3 loop reads CASSETSPSYEQYF. The DNA read from the CDR3 is TGTGCCAGCAGTGAAACTAGCCCAAGCTACGAG. The chain couples TRBV6-1 to TRBJ2-7, with TRBD2 as a possible D gene (6 bases). The read ends 3 residues early relative to the CDR3; the germline J gene fills the gap. This CDR3 has 14 amino acids. Germline V gene lookup returns CDR1 MNHNS and CDR2 SASEGT. V dropped 2 bases and J dropped 3 bases, with 11 bases sitting between them.

This clone was detected many times. The read ends 3 residues before the CDR3 terminus; that terminus is restored from the germline J gene. V is TRBV4-1 and J is TRBJ2-5, with 7 positions matching TRBD2. Trimming cost V 5 bases and J 4 bases; bases outside gene matches: 7. The CDR3 contains 14 residues. Germline CDR1 reads MGHRA; CDR2 reads YSYEKL. Partial CDR3 DNA: TGCGCCAGCAGCAAATGGGACTATCTAGAGACC. Translated: CASSKWDYLET. The entire CDR3 reads CASSKWDYLETQYF.

This clone was picked up many times. The read ends 3 residues before the CDR3 terminus; that terminus is restored from the germline J gene. This chain links TRBV7-9 with TRBJ2-3; 8 bases fit TRBD1. CDR1 and CDR2 (germline): SEHNR, FQNEAQ (reference sequence). The trim removed 2 bases at V and 2 bases at J, leaving 3 bases unmatched. The CDR3 extends over 15 amino acids. The CDR3 DNA, read in part, is TGTGCCAGCAGCTTACGGCAGGGGGCCACAGATACG. Translated, it gives CASSLRQGATDT. The entire CDR3 reads CASSLRQGATDTQYF.

A few counts support this clone. Read coverage stops 3 residues before the CDR3 terminus; the germline J gene supplies the remainder. The V gene is TRBV18, the J gene TRBJ2-7; 13 bases agree with TRBD2. This CDR3 has 17 residues. Trimming cost V 0 bases and J 6 bases; bases outside gene matches: 8. Germline V gene lookup returns CDR1 KGHSH and CDR2 LQKENI. CDR3 protein: CASSPPGLAGPWGEQYF. The covered CDR3 bases are TGTGCCAGCTCACCACCGGGACTAGCGGGACCCTGGGGCGAG.

This clone has at least ten counts. Incomplete CDR3 DNA: TGTGCCAGCAGCTTCGGACAGGGGGAGACC. Translating it yields CASSFGQGET. The entire CDR3 reads CASSFGQGETQYF. This rearrangement joins TRBV7-3 to TRBJ2-5, with 9 bases identical to TRBD1. The read comes to an end 3 residues before the CDR3 does, leaving the germline J gene to fill in the end. The CDR3 runs 13 residues. The J segment lost 5 bases and the V segment lost 3 bases, leaving 1 base of the junction unmatched. Germline CDR1 and CDR2: SGHTA and FQGTGA.